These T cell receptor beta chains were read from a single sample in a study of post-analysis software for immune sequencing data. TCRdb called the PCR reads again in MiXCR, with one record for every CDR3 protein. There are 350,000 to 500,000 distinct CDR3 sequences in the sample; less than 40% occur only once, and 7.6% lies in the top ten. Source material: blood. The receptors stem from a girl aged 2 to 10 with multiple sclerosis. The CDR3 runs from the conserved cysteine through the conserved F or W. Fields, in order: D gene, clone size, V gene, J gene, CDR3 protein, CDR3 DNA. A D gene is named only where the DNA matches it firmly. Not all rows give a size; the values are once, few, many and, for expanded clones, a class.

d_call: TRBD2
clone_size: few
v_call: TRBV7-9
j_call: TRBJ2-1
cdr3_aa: CASSSDQSGRRQFF
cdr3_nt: TGTGCCAGCAGCTCGGACCAAAGCGGGAGACGGCAGTTCTTC

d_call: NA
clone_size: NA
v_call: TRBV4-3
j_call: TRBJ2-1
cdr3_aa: CARRKIAYNEQFF
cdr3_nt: TGCGCCCGCAGGAAGATAGCGTACAATGAGCAGTTCTTC

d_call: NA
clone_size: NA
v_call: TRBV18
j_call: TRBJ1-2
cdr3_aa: CASSLLMDSNYGYTF
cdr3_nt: TGTGCCAGCTCACTACTGATGGACAGCAACTATGGCTACACCTTC

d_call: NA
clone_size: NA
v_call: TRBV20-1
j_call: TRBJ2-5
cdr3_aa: CSARDTDSGEQYF
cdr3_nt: TGCAGTGCTAGAGATACTGACTCAGGAGAGCAGTACTTC

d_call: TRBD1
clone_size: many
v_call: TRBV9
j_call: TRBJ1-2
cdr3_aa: CASSVSPVTGGGYTF
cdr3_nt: TGTGCCAGCAGCGTATCACCGGTTACAGGGGGAGGCTACACCTTC

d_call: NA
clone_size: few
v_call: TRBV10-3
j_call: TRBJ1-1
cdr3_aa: CAISELGPNTEAFF
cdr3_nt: TGTGCCATCAGTGAGTTGGGCCCTAACACTGAAGCTTTCTTT

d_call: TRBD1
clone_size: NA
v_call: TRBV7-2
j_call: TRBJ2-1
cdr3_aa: CASSLRGRSYNEQFF
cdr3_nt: TGTGCCAGCAGCCTGAGGGGGCGGTCCTACAATGAGCAGTTCTTC

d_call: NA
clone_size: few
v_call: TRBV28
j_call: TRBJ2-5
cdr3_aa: CASKILGGRARETQYF
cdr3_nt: TGTGCCAGCAAAATCCTTGGGGGCAGAGCTAGAGAGACCCAGTACTTC

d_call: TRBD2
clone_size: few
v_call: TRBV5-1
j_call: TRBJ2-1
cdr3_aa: CASSGTSGGANEQFF
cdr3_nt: TGCGCCAGCAGCGGGACTAGCGGGGGGGCCAATGAGCAGTTCTTC

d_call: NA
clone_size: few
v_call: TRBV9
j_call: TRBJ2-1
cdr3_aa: CASSVGGTYNEQFF
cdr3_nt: TGTGCCAGCAGCGTAGGGGGCACCTACAATGAGCAGTTCTTC

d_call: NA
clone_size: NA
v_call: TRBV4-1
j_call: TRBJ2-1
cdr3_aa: CASSQEGRGVYNEQFF
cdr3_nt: TGCGCCAGCAGCCAAGAGGGTAGGGGGGTATACAATGAGCAGTTCTTC

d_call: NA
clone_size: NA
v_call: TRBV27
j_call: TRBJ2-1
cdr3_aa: CASSIGRLYNEQFF
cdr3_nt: TGTGCCAGCAGTATCGGACGCCTGTACAATGAGCAGTTCTTC

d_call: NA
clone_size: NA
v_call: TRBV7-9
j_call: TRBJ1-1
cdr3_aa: CASSAPTAMNTEAFF
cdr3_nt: TGTGCCAGCAGCGCCCCTACAGCGATGAACACTGAAGCTTTCTTT

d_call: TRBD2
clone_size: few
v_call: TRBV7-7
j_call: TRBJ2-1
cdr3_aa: CASSKMAGGTSLNEQFF
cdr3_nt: TGTGCCAGCAGCAAGATGGCGGGGGGAACCTCTCTAAATGAGCAGTTCTTC

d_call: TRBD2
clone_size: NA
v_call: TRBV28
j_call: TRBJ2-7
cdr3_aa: CASSQASGLTYEQYF
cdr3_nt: TGTGCCAGCAGTCAGGCTAGCGGGCTAACCTACGAGCAGTACTTC

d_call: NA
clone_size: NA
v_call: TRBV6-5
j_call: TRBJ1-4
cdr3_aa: CASSYSLARGKLFF
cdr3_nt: TGTGCCAGCAGTTACTCGCTCGCGCGCGGAAAACTGTTTTTT

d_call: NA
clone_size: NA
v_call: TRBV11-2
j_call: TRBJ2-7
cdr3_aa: CASSLDRTHSYEQYF
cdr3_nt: TGTGCCAGCAGCTTAGATCGGACACACTCCTACGAGCAGTACTTC

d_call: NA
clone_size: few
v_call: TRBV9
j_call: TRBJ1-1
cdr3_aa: CASSAYEGPSTGEKAFF
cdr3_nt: TGTGCCAGCAGCGCCTATGAGGGGCCCTCGACCGGCGAAAAAGCTTTCTTT

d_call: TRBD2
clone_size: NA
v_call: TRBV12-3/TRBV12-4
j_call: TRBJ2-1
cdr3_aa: CASSLQAGFYDEQFF
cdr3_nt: TGTGCCAGCAGTTTACAAGCGGGGTTTTACGATGAGCAGTTCTTC

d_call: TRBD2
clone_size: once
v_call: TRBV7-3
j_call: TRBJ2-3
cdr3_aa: CASSPPGIAGAAQYF
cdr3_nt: TGTGCCAGCAGCCCTCCGGGGATAGCGGGAGCGGCGCAGTATTTT

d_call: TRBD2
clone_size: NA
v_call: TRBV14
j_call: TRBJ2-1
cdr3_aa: CASSQDSGLAGVNEQFF
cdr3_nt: TGTGCCAGCAGCCAAGATTCTGGACTAGCGGGAGTCAATGAGCAGTTCTTC

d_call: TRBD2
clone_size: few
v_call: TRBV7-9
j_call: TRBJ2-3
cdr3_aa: CASSATSGTHTDTQYF
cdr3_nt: TGTGCCAGCAGCGCTACTAGCGGGACCCACACAGATACGCAGTATTTT

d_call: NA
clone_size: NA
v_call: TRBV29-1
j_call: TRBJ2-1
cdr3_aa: CSVVGGDSESSYNEQFF
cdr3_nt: TGCAGCGTTGTTGGGGGAGATTCGGAGAGCTCCTACAATGAGCAGTTCTTC

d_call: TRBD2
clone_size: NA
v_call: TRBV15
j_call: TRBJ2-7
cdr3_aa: CATSTGEGAYEQYF
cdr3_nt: TGTGCCACCAGCACCGGGGAGGGTGCGTACGAGCAGTACTTC

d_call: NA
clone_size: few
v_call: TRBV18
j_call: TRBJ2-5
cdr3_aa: CASSPGRQETQYF
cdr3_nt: TGTGCCAGCTCACCAGGTCGCCAAGAGACCCAGTACTTC

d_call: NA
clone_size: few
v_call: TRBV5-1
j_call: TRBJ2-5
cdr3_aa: CASSQGGDETQYF
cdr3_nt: TGCGCCAGCAGTCAGGGGGGCGACGAGACCCAGTACTTC

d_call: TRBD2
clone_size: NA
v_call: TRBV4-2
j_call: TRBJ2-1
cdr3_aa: CASSSPGGTSGGTGRFNEQFF
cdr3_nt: TGTGCCAGCAGCTCCCCGGGGGGCACTAGCGGGGGGACCGGGAGGTTCAATGAGCAGTTCTTC

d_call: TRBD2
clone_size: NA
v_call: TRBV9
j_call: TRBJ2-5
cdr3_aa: CASSVSPERGAQGTQYF
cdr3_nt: TGTGCCAGCAGCGTAAGTCCCGAGCGGGGGGCCCAAGGGACCCAGTACTTC

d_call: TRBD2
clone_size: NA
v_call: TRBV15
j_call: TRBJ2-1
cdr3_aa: CATSPLAGRYNEQFF
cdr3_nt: TGTGCCACCAGTCCTCTAGCGGGACGGTACAATGAGCAGTTCTTC

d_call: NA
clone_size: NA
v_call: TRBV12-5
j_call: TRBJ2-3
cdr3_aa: CASGLVLRGSGDTQYF
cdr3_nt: TGTGCTAGTGGTTTGGTACTCCGTGGGAGCGGAGATACGCAGTATTTT

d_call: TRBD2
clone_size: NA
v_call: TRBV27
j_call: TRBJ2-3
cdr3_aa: CASRGTSGSSTDTQYF
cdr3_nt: TGTGCCAGCAGGGGGACTAGCGGGAGTTCCACAGATACGCAGTATTTT

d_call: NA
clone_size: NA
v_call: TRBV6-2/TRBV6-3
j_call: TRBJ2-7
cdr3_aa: CASLLQARPYEQYF
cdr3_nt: TGTGCCAGCCTATTACAGGCTCGCCCCTACGAGCAGTACTTC

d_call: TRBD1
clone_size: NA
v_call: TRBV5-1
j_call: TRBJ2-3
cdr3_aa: CASSLVAGGEADTQYF
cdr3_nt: TGCGCCAGCAGCTTGGTCGCAGGGGGCGAAGCAGATACGCAGTATTTT